One sample yielded the 5 T cell receptor beta chains listed below, sequenced in a study of cytomegalovirus exposure and HLA in healthy donors. PCR involved 60 Vbeta and 13 Jbeta primers. TCRdb's copy holds only in-frame clones and misses some; the assay was immunoSEQ multiplex PCR. The profile shows under 300,000 clones, about 93% of them singletons. Material for sequencing was PBMCs. Receptors originate from a girl aged 2-9 years in good health and CMV-seronegative.

This rearrangement joins TRBV6-1 to TRBJ2-1; D may be TRBD1 (5 bases). The CDR3 sequence is 13 residues long. Trimming stripped 7 bases from V and 3 bases from J, with 10 bases between. Looked up from germline, CDR1 is MNHNS and CDR2 is SASEGT. The CDR3 DNA reads TGTGCCAGCATCCGACAGAACTACAATGAGCAGTTCTTC. Translating gives CASIRQNYNEQFF.

This chain connects TRBV7-9 to TRBJ2-7; 9 bases align to TRBD2. The germline gives CDR1 SEHNR, CDR2 FQNEAQ (reference sequence). CDR3 length: 17 amino acids. With V trimmed by 1 base and J by 3 bases, 10 bases remained unmatched. The CDR3 DNA reads TGTGCCAGCAGCTTAGAAGGTCTAGCGGGAAAAATCTACGAGCAGTACTTC. This translates into CASSLEGLAGKIYEQYF. The complete variable domain, with remaining parts taken from reference TRBV7-9 and TRBJ2-7, reads DTGVSQNPRHKITKRGQNVTFRCDPISEHNRLYWYRQTLGQGPEFLTYFQNEAQLEKSRLLSDRFSAERPKGSFSTLEIQRTEQGDSAMYLCASSLEGLAGKIYEQYFGPGTRLTVT.

V and J are TRBV10-3 and TRBJ1-5; 9 positions agree with TRBD1. Germline V CDR1 and CDR2: ENHRY, SYGVKD. The CDR3 has 14 amino acids. Trimming at V came to 0 bases and at J to 9 bases, leaving 3 bases not matched to a gene. CDR3: CAISESGQGSPQHF. The CDR3 DNA reads TGTGCCATCAGTGAGTCCGGACAGGGGTCGCCCCAGCATTTT.

The chain is built from TRBV7-9 and TRBJ2-1, with 10 bases identical to TRBD2. From germline, CDR1 is SEHNR and CDR2 FQNEAQ (reference sequence). The trim removed 7 bases at V and 6 bases at J, leaving 6 bases unmatched. The CDR3 is 14 amino acids. CDR3 residues: CASIEGLASNEQFF. The CDR3 DNA is TGTGCCAGCATCGAGGGACTAGCGAGCAATGAGCAGTTCTTC.

The V call is TRBV7-2, the J call TRBJ1-5; D remains ambiguous. Per the germline V gene, CDR1 is SGHTA and CDR2 is FQGNSA. V dropped 1 base and J dropped 4 bases, with 11 bases sitting between them. CDR3 length: 15 amino acids. Here the CDR3 DNA reads TGTGCCAGCAGCTTAGGCAGGATTGGTAATCAGCCCCAGCATTTT. It translates to CASSLGRIGNQPQHF. The full variable domain, rest sourced from reference TRBV7-2 and TRBJ1-5, is GAGVSQSPSNKVTEKGKDVELRCDPISGHTALYWYRQSLGQGLEFLIYFQGNSAPDKSGLPSDRFSAERTGGSVSTLTIQRTQQEDSAVYLCASSLGRIGNQPQHFGDGTRLSIL.